This TCR beta chain came from a study of response to subunit inactivated influenza vaccine. Study results and limitations: That few new T cells are recruited by each seasonal influenza vaccination was the authors' suggestion.

Via MiXCR, TCRdb re-called the RT-PCR reads, giving one row per CDR3 protein. This sample has around 650,000 distinct CDR3 sequences, with less than 20% found just once. With regard to this clonotype: The target antigen is unknown.

V was pared by 1 base and J by 0 bases, with 13 bases between. Per germline, CDR1 ENHRY and CDR2 SYGVKD. The CDR3 covers 17 residues. This TCR was sampled from a man between 45 and 60 years old who received an inactivated influenza vaccine. The specimen was PBMCs from blood, collected 11 to 12 days after vaccination. This chain connects TRBV10-3 to TRBJ2-1; D ambiguous. The CDR3 is CAISELELLSSYNEQFF. The CDR3 region has the DNA TGTGCCATCAGTGAGTTAGAACTCCTAAGCTCCTACAATGAGCAGTTCTTC.